This entry describes one T cell receptor (beta chain). The study recruited people aged roughly 18 to 100 years across roughly 23 US areas. Participant-reported clinical history was the basis for cohort assignment. The data were produced by immunoSEQ multiplex PCR, yet TCRdb's version contains in-frame clones alone and is incomplete. The data contain fewer than 400,000 clones, over 75% of them singletons. These data belong to a study of blood T cell repertoires in COVID-19. In the study overall: Nucleic acid was either cDNA or gDNA, and it came from T cells, B-cell-depleted T cells, or PBMCs.

The length of the CDR3 is 19 residues. The V gene end was trimmed by 7 bases and the J gene end by 2 bases; junction bases not matched to a gene: 19. The germline V gene has CDR1 LNHDA and CDR2 SQIVND (reference sequence). The chain is built from TRBV19 and TRBJ1-2, with 10 bases aligning to TRBD1. Sequenced material: PBMCs or T cells enriched from blood (not recorded which). The sequence came from a man between 25 and 39 years old who had recovered from COVID-19. CDR3 DNA sequence: TGTGCCAGTACCACTTCATTGGGGGGACAGGGGATAACCAACTATGGCTACACCTTC. Residues: CASTTSLGGQGITNYGYTF.